The sample holds a few counts of the clone carrying this T cell receptor beta chain. Its antigen is currently unknown. Some clones are missing from TCRdb's copy, which holds only in-frame ones; the method was immunoSEQ multiplex PCR. In the table there are about 27,000 clones, roughly four fifths of which are singletons. The data belong to a study of graft-versus-host responses after intestinal transplantation. Overall study context: Tacrolimus and steroids were given for roughly 3 years to all recipients after anti-thymocyte globulin induction.

Overall study results and limits: GvH clones were found in recipient marrow; some appeared first in ileum or blood. Allograft clonal ratios (graft-versus-host to host-versus-graft) were high in patients who had graft-donor T cell macrochimerism.

This clonotype was sampled from a human donor who was the organ donor for an intestinal transplant. The input for sequencing was unstimulated CD8+ T cells sorted from spleen or lymph node cells, taken before transplant.

The CDR3 sequence is CASSSGALFGETEQYF. The DNA for the CDR3 is TGCGCCAGCAGCTCCGGGGCCCTCTTTGGGGAAACCGAGCAGTACTTC. V and J are TRBV10-1 and TRBJ2-7; D may correspond to TRBD1 or TRBD2 (5 bases each). There are 16 residues in the CDR3. Trimming stripped 6 bases from V and 6 bases from J, with 24 bases between. Germline V gene lookup returns CDR1 WNHNN and CDR2 SYGVQD (reference sequence).